These T cell receptor beta chains were read from a single sample in a study of T cell changes during pregnancy in multiple sclerosis. Only in-frame clones appear in the TCRdb table, and some are missing; sequencing was by immunoSEQ multiplex PCR. The sample lists 21,000 or so clones, roughly 90% occurring once. The material sequenced was CD8+ T cells from peripheral blood mononuclear cells, taken in the second trimester of pregnancy. The origin of the receptors is a female donor in good health, enrolled as a control in a pregnancy study. Each CDR3 is given with its conserved first and last residue. The D gene is left open where the match is weak. Clone size is not always given. Where it is, it says once, few, many or a class for expanded clones.

16,NA,TRBV7-9,TRBJ2-3,TRBD2,TGTGCCAGCAGCTTAGTTCCTAGCGGGGGGGTAGATACGCAGTATTTT,CASSLVPSGGVDTQYF
12,NA,TRBV6-5,TRBJ2-7,NA,TGTGCCAGCAGCGAAAACAGCTACGAGCAGTACTTC,CASSENSYEQYF
14,NA,TRBV27,TRBJ2-1,TRBD2,TGTGCCAGCAAACGGACTAGCGGACCCAATGAGCAGTTCTTC,CASKRTSGPNEQFF
17,NA,TRBV13,TRBJ2-5,TRBD2,TGTGCCAGCAGTCCTGGGCCTTGGCGGGAGGGCCAAGAGACCCAGTACTTC,CASSPGPWREGQETQYF
17,NA,TRBV11-2,TRBJ2-3,TRBD2,TGTGCCAGCAGCAGAGACGGCCTAGCGGGCTTCACAGATACGCAGTATTTT,CASSRDGLAGFTDTQYF
16,NA,TRBV27,TRBJ2-1,TRBD1,TGTGCCAGCAGTCCCTTTTCCGGGACAGTAGTCCATGAGCAGTTCTTC,CASSPFSGTVVHEQFF
15,NA,TRBV4-3,TRBJ1-4,TRBD1,TGCGCCAGCAGCCCGACAGGGGCAACTAATGAAAAACTGTTTTTT,CASSPTGATNEKLFF
11,NA,TRBV20-1,TRBJ1-5,NA,TGCAATACGAGACAGCATCAGCCCCAGCATTTT,CNTRQHQPQHF
14,NA,TRBV7-9,TRBJ2-2,NA,TGTGCCAGCAGCTCCCGGGACAAGCCCGGGGAGCTGTTTTTT,CASSSRDKPGELFF
13,NA,TRBV30,TRBJ2-7,NA,TGTGCCTGGAGTGGCGGGGTTCTCTACGAGCAGTACTTC,CAWSGGVLYEQYF
14,NA,TRBV30,TRBJ1-5,NA,TGTGCCTGGAAAGGCAAGGGAGACTATCAGCCCCAGCATTTT,CAWKGKGDYQPQHF
15,NA,TRBV9,TRBJ2-7,TRBD2,TGTGCCAGCAGCGTAGACGCGGGAGGGGCTTACGAGCAGTACTTC,CASSVDAGGAYEQYF
13,once,TRBV5-1,TRBJ2-1,NA,TGCGCCAGCAGCTTGGCCGGTCTCAATGAGCAGTTCTTC,CASSLAGLNEQFF
15,NA,TRBV7-3,TRBJ1-4,NA,TGTGCCAGCAGCTTAACAGGGGGAAGTTTTGAAAAACTGTTTTTT,CASSLTGGSFEKLFF
14,NA,TRBV19,TRBJ2-5,TRBD2,TGTGCCAGTAGTAGACTAGCGGGCCAAGAGACCCAGTACTTC,CASSRLAGQETQYF
14,NA,TRBV28,TRBJ2-1,TRBD1,TGTGCCAGCAGCACCGGGACAGCTTACAATGAGCAGTTCTTC,CASSTGTAYNEQFF
14,NA,TRBV5-4,TRBJ2-5,NA,TGTGCCAGCAGCCTCGGGCTAGCGCCAGAGACCCAGTACTTC,CASSLGLAPETQYF
14,NA,TRBV4-1,TRBJ1-2,NA,TGCGCCAGCAGCCAAGATGAAAGGGGCGGAGGCTACACCTTC,CASSQDERGGGYTF
13,few,TRBV28,TRBJ1-2,NA,TGTGCCAGCAGTCCCAGGGGAATAGGCGGCTACACCTTC,CASSPRGIGGYTF
14,NA,TRBV2,TRBJ2-7,NA,TGTGCCAGCAGTGAAGCGGGAGTCTCCTACGAGCAGTACTTC,CASSEAGVSYEQYF
16,NA,TRBV28,TRBJ1-4,NA,TGTGCCAGCAGTTTCCCGGGGGAGGCAACTAATGAAAAACTGTTTTTT,CASSFPGEATNEKLFF
16,NA,TRBV19,TRBJ1-2,NA,TGTGCCAGTAGTCCCATTGGGGGGACCTCTAACTATGGCTACACCTTC,CASSPIGGTSNYGYTF
16,NA,TRBV6-6,TRBJ2-6,NA,TGTGCCAGCAGTTACTCGATGGAGCCTGGGGCCAACGTCCTGACTTTC,CASSYSMEPGANVLTF
15,few,TRBV6-1,TRBJ2-3,TRBD2,TGTGCCAGCAGTGAAGTCGGGGGGGGCGCAGATACGCAGTATTTT,CASSEVGGGADTQYF
14,NA,TRBV7-6,TRBJ2-3,NA,TGTGCCAGCAGCTTAGGAGAGGCCACAGATACGCAGTATTTT,CASSLGEATDTQYF
14,NA,TRBV7-2,TRBJ1-1,NA,TGTGCCAGCAGCGACCGACAGAAATACACTGAAGCTTTCTTT,CASSDRQKYTEAFF
15,NA,TRBV9,TRBJ2-1,NA,TGTGCCAGCAGCGTAGGGACAGAGACCTACAATGAGCAGTTCTTC,CASSVGTETYNEQFF
14,once,TRBV6-5,TRBJ2-1,TRBD2,TGTGCCAGCAGCTTACTAGCGGGATACAATGAGCAGTTCTTC,CASSLLAGYNEQFF
13,NA,TRBV4-3,TRBJ2-7,NA,TGCGCCAGCAGCCAAGAACAGAAACACGAGCAGTACTTC,CASSQEQKHEQYF
15,NA,TRBV28,TRBJ2-5,TRBD2,TGTGCCAGCAGTTTATCCCTAGCGGGAGGGGAGACCCAGTACTTC,CASSLSLAGGETQYF
14,NA,TRBV7-2,TRBJ1-1,TRBD1,TGTGCCAGCAGCCCACTAACAGGGGCGGGTGAAGCTTTCTTT,CASSPLTGAGEAFF
14,NA,TRBV27,TRBJ2-7,NA,TGTGCCAGCAGTTCGACTAGTTCCCACTACGAGCAGTACTTC,CASSSTSSHYEQYF
11,once,TRBV6-1,TRBJ1-1,NA,TGTGCCAGCAGTGACCTTACTGAAGCTTTCTTT,CASSDLTEAFF
15,NA,TRBV5-4,TRBJ2-7,TRBD2,TGTGCCAGCAGCTTGGATCTAGCGGAGACGGGCGAGCAGTACTTC,CASSLDLAETGEQYF
15,NA,TRBV11-3,TRBJ2-7,NA,TGTGCCAGCAGCTTAGGAGGGGGAAGCTCCTACGAGCAGTACTTC,CASSLGGGSSYEQYF
17,NA,TRBV7-8,TRBJ2-7,TRBD2,TGTGCCAGCAGCTTAGGGACTAGCGGGAATTTTATTACGAGCCCGTACTTC,CASSLGTSGNFITSPYF
17,NA,TRBV11-3,TRBJ2-6,NA,TGTGCCAGCAGCGGTGCCTCTCGACAAAGTCGGGCCAACGTCCTGACTTTC,CASSGASRQSRANVLTF
16,NA,TRBV15,TRBJ2-3,TRBD1,TGTGCCACCAGCAGTCCACCGGGACAGGGATCAGATACGCAGTATTTT,CATSSPPGQGSDTQYF
14,NA,TRBV28,TRBJ2-7,TRBD2,TGTGCCACCAGACTAGCGGGAGGGCCCCACGAGCAGTACTTC,CATRLAGGPHEQYF
14,NA,TRBV28,TRBJ2-3,TRBD2,TGTGCCAGCAGTTCAGCGGGAGCGGCAGATACGCAGTATTTT,CASSSAGAADTQYF
17,NA,TRBV9,TRBJ2-1,TRBD1,TGTGCCAGCAGTTCCAATCTAGGGGGACAGGACTACAATGAGCAGTTCTTC,CASSSNLGGQDYNEQFF
16,NA,TRBV4-3,TRBJ2-7,TRBD2,TGCGCCAGCAGCCAAGCGGGGACTAGCGACTCCTACGAGCAGTACTTC,CASSQAGTSDSYEQYF
11,NA,TRBV18,TRBJ1-5,NA,TGTGCCAGCTCACCCGGGGGTACCCAGCATTTT,CASSPGGTQHF
14,NA,TRBV27,TRBJ2-7,NA,TGTGCCAGCAGTCCCCAGACTTACTCCTACGAGCAGTACTTC,CASSPQTYSYEQYF
17,NA,TRBV7-9,TRBJ2-5,TRBD1,TGTGCCAGCAGCTTAGACCCCCTCGACAGGGGATCAGAGACCCAGTACTTC,CASSLDPLDRGSETQYF
15,NA,TRBV4-1,TRBJ1-5,TRBD1,TGCGCCAGCAGCCAAGTAGACAGGGGCAATCAGCCCCAGCATTTT,CASSQVDRGNQPQHF